The present T cell receptor (beta chain) was sequenced within a study of blood T cell repertoires in COVID-19. Study summary: Spain, Italy and the United States supplied samples that represented acute and convalescent COVID-19. PBMCs, B-cell-depleted T cells, or T cells were the source of the cDNA or gDNA that made up the material.

Under the authors' procedure: Using reference gene primer amplification, nucleated cell counts were estimated. Here immunoSEQ multiplex PCR was the method, and the copy in TCRdb shows in-frame clones only, minus some. From that table come the V and J calls and clone size; the DNA was used to work out D and trimming. The data show approximately 85,000 clones, around 94% seen once. CDR3 length: 15 residues. With 8 bases clipped from V and 0 bases from J, the junction kept 7 bases outside the gene matches. Germline CDR1 SNHLY, CDR2 FYNNEI. The material sequenced was peripheral blood. The rearrangement uses TRBV2 and TRBJ1-3; 7 bases align to TRBD1. The TCR was taken from a woman aged 55-70 years with active COVID-19. CDR3: CASRDSEFSGNTIYF. For the CDR3, the DNA is TGTGCCAGCCGGGACAGCGAATTCTCTGGAAACACCATATATTTT.